A selection of T cell receptor beta chains follows, all from one sample in a study of CD8 T cells in Susac syndrome. TCRdb used MiXCR to reprocess the immunoSEQ multiplex PCR reads, holding one entry per CDR3 protein. The sample consists of some 300,000 distinct CDR3 sequences, roughly 85% of them appearing once. The sequenced material came from CD8+ T cells from PBMCs. Receptor source: a human donor with multiple sclerosis. CDR3s include the opening cysteine and the closing phenylalanine or tryptophan. D genes are given only for firm matches. Only part of the rows carry a size: once, few, many, or a class if the clone is expanded.

>TRBJ1-2|.|TRBV11-2|.
TGTGCCAGCAGCTTTAGCCTGCCTGGTTCATCCTACACCTTC
CASSFSLPGSSYTF
>TRBJ1-1|TRBD1|TRBV28|.
TGTGCCAGCAGTCTCCTAACAGGGGGCGCAGGTGAAGCTTTCTTT
CASSLLTGGAGEAFF
>TRBJ2-7|.|TRBV21-1|.
TGTGCCAGCAGCAAAGTGAATAGACAGGGGACTACCGAGCAGTACTTC
CASSKVNRQGTTEQYF
>TRBJ2-7|TRBD2|TRBV5-8|.
TGTGCCAGCAGCCCGGGACTAGCGGGAGCGAGAGACGAGCAGTACTTC
CASSPGLAGARDEQYF
>TRBJ2-3|TRBD2|TRBV5-1|.
TGCGCCAGCAGCTTGACGGCCAGCGGGACCACTATGGGCACAGATACGCAGTATTTT
CASSLTASGTTMGTDTQYF
>TRBJ2-1|TRBD2|TRBV29-1|.
TGCAGCTTCGGACTAGTCAATGAGCAGTTCTTC
CSFGLVNEQFF
>TRBJ1-2|TRBD1|TRBV12-3/TRBV12-4|few
TGTGCCAGCAGCCCGGGACAGATCTATGGCTACACCTTC
CASSPGQIYGYTF
>TRBJ1-2|TRBD1|TRBV7-8|.
TGTGCCAGCAGCTTCAGAGAACAGGGGCACTATGGCTACACCTTC
CASSFREQGHYGYTF
>TRBJ1-1|TRBD1|TRBV19|.
TGTGCCAGTAGTGCATACAGGGGACACCAGGGCACTGAAGCTTTCTTT
CASSAYRGHQGTEAFF
>TRBJ2-3|TRBD2|TRBV25-1|few
TGTGCCAGCAGTCTTCCTAGCGGGAGTAGCACAGATACGCAGTATTTT
CASSLPSGSSTDTQYF
>TRBJ2-7|TRBD1|TRBV28|.
TGTGCCAGCAGGGGGCTCTCCGACAGGGACCCCTACGAGCAGTACTTC
CASRGLSDRDPYEQYF
>TRBJ2-1|.|TRBV27|.
TGTGCCAGCACCAAGGGCGTCAGCTCCTACAATGAGCAGTTCTTC
CASTKGVSSYNEQFF
>TRBJ2-1|TRBD2|TRBV7-3|.
TGTGCCAGCAGCTTACTAGCGGGAGCTCAGTTCTTC
CASSLLAGAQFF
>TRBJ2-7|.|TRBV28|few
TGTGCCAGCAGTTTTACGGGTTACTACGAGCAGTACTTC
CASSFTGYYEQYF
>TRBJ1-4|.|TRBV12-3/TRBV12-4|.
TGTGCCAGCAGTTTCATCGGCAGTAATGAAAAACTGTTTTTT
CASSFIGSNEKLFF
>TRBJ2-2|.|TRBV19|.
TGTGCCAGTAGTATAGATCTGGTCAGGAGGTTAACGAACACCGGGGAGCTGTTTTTT
CASSIDLVRRLTNTGELFF
>TRBJ2-2|TRBD2|TRBV6-2/TRBV6-3|.
TGTGCCAGCAGTTACAAAGGACTAGCGGGAGGGCCTGTGGAGCTGTTTTTT
CASSYKGLAGGPVELFF
>TRBJ1-5|TRBD1|TRBV27|.
TGTGCCAGCAGTTTATCAGGGGGCGCTTCTCAGCCCCAGCATTTT
CASSLSGGASQPQHF
>TRBJ2-5|.|TRBV28|.
TGTGCCAGCAGTTTCCGCACAGCCCAGTACTTC
CASSFRTAQYF
>TRBJ2-1|TRBD2|TRBV4-1|.
TGCGCCAGCAGCCGGGCCCTAGCGGGGCACAATGAGCAGTTCTTC
CASSRALAGHNEQFF
>TRBJ2-1|.|TRBV2|.
TGTGCCAGCAGTGATGACCCAGACAATGAGCAGTTCTTC
CASSDDPDNEQFF
>TRBJ2-1|TRBD2|TRBV2|.
TGTGCCGGATTAGCGGGAGAGTCCTACAATGAGCAGTTCTTC
CAGLAGESYNEQFF
>TRBJ2-7|.|TRBV4-1|.
TGCGCCAGCAGCCACCCCTCCGGACAGCGCTACGAGCAGTACTTC
CASSHPSGQRYEQYF
>TRBJ2-7|.|TRBV10-3|.
TGTGCCATCAGTGAGACAGACGAGCAGTACTTC
CAISETDEQYF
>TRBJ2-7|.|TRBV27|.
TGTGCCAGCAGTTTGAGGGGAGTCTACGAGCAGTACTTC
CASSLRGVYEQYF
>TRBJ2-7|TRBD2|TRBV9|.
TGTGCCAGCAGCGGGCCTCCTAGCGGATCCTACGAGCAGTACTTC
CASSGPPSGSYEQYF
>TRBJ1-2|.|TRBV29-1|.
TGCAGCGTTGATGCGTTCCGGGGGGATAATGGCTACACCTTC
CSVDAFRGDNGYTF
>TRBJ1-4|.|TRBV21-1|.
TGTGCCAGCAGCAAAGCAGCCGGGACTGAAAAACTGTTTTTT
CASSKAAGTEKLFF
>TRBJ1-2|TRBD1|TRBV6-5|.
TGTGCCAGCAGTTCGGGACAGGAAAACTATGGCTACACCTTC
CASSSGQENYGYTF
>TRBJ2-7|TRBD1|TRBV6-5|.
TGTGCCAGCAGTTACTCGACAGGGCCTCGCTACGAGCAGTACTTC
CASSYSTGPRYEQYF
>TRBJ2-7|.|TRBV28|.
TGTGCCAGCAGTTTATCCGCGGGTTTGGCGCAGTACTTC
CASSLSAGLAQYF